The T cell receptor beta chain under discussion was sequenced for a study of vaccination and CD4 T cells after COVID-19. Study details: Convalescent patients were SARS-CoV-2 positive by nasal swab PCR; nine or ten mild, one severe. Two doses of either BNT162b2 or mRNA-1273 vaccine went to participants. Study-level results: When vaccine-specific clones from convalescent patients were examined, 304 of 307 were spike mono-reactive.

Germline CDR1 is SEHNR and CDR2 is FQNEAQ (reference sequence). The ends lost 4 bases at V and 2 bases at J; junction bases unmatched: 7. The CDR3 totals 15 residues. Of note for this clonotype: The antigen remains unidentified.

Treatment indicated: roughly 10-day PBMC culture with coronavirus spike peptide pools or control peptides (ViraFEST assay). Expanded clonotypes were found by TCR sequencing after peptide-pool stimulation (ViraFEST). The Oncomine TCR Beta short-read assay was applied to DNA of cultured CD4+ T cells. TCRdb independently ran MiXCR on the PCR reads; one entry per CDR3 protein. In the table there are just under 20,000 distinct CDR3 sequences, 40% of which are singletons. The receptor was isolated from a human donor who had recovered from COVID-19. The source material was CD4+ T cells from blood, cultured in vitro, sampled after SARS-CoV-2 vaccination. The rearrangement uses TRBV7-9 and TRBJ2-7, with 8 positions matching TRBD1. The chain's CDR3 is CASSSRTGSTYEQYF. CDR3 coding DNA: TGTGCCAGCAGCTCAAGGACAGGGTCTACCTACGAGCAGTACTTC.